This TCR beta chain was profiled in a study of PD-1 blockade in classical Hodgkin lymphoma. Whole-study findings and limits: Baseline TCR diversity was reportedly lower in newly diagnosed patients than in healthy donors. It was reported as lower still in relapsed/refractory patients. Repertoire difference causes, possibly disease activity or prior therapy, remain undefined.

The CDR3 spans 15 residues. Germline loops: CDR1 MNHEY, CDR2 SMNVEV (reference sequence). The V and J ends lost 5 bases and 2 bases, in that order; junction bases with no gene match: 6. All patients experienced relapse after autologous stem cell transplantation, and brentuximab vedotin exposure was variable. Regarding this clone: Its antigen is currently unknown.

Clones were sequenced by immunoSEQ multiplex PCR, and TCRdb holds only the in-frame ones, with some missing. The sample includes about 40,000 clones, around two thirds of them seen just once. This material consisted of peripheral blood mononuclear cells (PBMCs), taken at baseline. This receptor was obtained from a human donor with classical Hodgkin lymphoma. This sequence joins TRBV27 and TRBJ2-1; 7 bases are a match to TRBD2. The CDR3 spells CASSRGLGTYNEQFF. The CDR3 DNA reads TGTGCCAGCAGTAGAGGACTAGGGACCTACAATGAGCAGTTCTTC.